The sequence of this T cell receptor (beta chain) was determined in a study of T cell repertoires in cytomegalovirus infection. Study details: CMV infection plus the matching HLA type was flagged by public TCR beta signatures. Regarding the study as a whole: HLA-C-restricted, CMV-specific TCR beta clonotypes were dominant ex vivo. Using cumulative public TCR beta family frequency, the authors identified those who carried CMV together with the relevant HLA.

The V segment lost 8 bases and the J segment 0 bases; nucleotides outside the gene matches: 5. The CDR3 length is 14 residues. From germline, CDR1 is SNHLY and CDR2 FYNNEI. As for this clonotype: The target antigen is unknown.

TCRdb analysed the reads with MiXCR anew, one entry per CDR3 protein. The sample includes 300,000 to 400,000 distinct CDR3 sequences, 15% to 20% of them seen just once. This receptor was obtained from a human donor in good health (CMV status not recorded). Some clones in this sample may be carry-over from other donors' samples. V usage is TRBV2 and J usage is TRBJ2-3; 7 bases align to TRBD2. The specimen was PBMCs. The CDR3 sequence: CASGRAESTDTQYF. The CDR3 region has the DNA TGTGCCAGCGGGAGGGCGGAGAGCACAGATACGCAGTATTTT.